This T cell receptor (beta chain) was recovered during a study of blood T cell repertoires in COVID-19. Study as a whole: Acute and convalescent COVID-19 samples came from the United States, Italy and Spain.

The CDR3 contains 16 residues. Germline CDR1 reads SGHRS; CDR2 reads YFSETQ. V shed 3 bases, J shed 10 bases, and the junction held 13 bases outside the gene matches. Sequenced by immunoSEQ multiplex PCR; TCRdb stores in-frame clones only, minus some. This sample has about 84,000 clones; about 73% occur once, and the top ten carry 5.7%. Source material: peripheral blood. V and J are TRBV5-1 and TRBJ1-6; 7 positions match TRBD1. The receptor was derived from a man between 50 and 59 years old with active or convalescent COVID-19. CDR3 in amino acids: CASSSPGAGGYSPLHF. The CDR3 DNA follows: TGCGCCAGCAGCTCTCCAGGGGCAGGGGGGTACTCACCCCTCCACTTT.